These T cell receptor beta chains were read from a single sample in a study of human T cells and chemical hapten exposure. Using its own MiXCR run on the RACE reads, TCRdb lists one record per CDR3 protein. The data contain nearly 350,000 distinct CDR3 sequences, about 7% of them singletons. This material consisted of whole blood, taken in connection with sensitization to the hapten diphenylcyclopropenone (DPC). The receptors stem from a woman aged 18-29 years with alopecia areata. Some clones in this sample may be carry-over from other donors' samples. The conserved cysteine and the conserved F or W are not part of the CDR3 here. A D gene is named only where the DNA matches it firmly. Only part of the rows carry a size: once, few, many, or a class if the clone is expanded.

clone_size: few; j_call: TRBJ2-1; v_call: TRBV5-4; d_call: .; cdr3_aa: ASSLGPNEQF
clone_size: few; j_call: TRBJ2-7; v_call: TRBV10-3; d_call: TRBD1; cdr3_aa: AISESEQGVGEQY
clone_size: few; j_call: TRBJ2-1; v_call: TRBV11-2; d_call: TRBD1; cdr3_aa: ASRTGTGGSYNEQF
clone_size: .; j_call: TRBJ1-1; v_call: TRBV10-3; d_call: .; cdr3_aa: AISVSGIEAF
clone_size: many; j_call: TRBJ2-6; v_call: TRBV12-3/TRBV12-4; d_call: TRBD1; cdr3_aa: ASTMGQGAGANVLT
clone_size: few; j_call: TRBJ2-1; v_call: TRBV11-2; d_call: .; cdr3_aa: ASSFMGYTKVGSYNEQF
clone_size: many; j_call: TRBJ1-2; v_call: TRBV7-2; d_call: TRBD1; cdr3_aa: ASSFPPGQGFGYT
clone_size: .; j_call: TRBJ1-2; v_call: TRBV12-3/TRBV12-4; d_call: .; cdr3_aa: ASSLGQVGYGYT
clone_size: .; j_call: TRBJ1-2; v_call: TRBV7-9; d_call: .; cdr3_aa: ASSLPLTYGYT
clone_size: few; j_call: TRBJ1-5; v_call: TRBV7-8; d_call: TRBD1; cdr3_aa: ASSLEGQVWNQPQH
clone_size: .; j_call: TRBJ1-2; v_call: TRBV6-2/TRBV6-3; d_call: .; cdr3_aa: ASSYAGADINYGYT
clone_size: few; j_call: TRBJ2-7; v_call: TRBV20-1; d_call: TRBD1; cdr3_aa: SALPGQGINEQY